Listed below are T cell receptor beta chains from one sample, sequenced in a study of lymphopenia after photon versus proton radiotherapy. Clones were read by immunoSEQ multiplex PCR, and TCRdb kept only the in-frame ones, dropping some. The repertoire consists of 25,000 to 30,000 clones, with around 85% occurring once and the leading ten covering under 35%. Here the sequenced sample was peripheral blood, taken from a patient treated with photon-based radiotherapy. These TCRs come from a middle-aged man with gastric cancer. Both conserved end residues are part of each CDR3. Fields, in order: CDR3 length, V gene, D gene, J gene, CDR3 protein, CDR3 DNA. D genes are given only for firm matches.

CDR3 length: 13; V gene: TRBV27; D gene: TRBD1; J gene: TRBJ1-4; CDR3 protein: CASGTGENEKLFF; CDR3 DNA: TGTGCCAGCGGGACAGGGGAGAATGAAAAACTGTTTTTT
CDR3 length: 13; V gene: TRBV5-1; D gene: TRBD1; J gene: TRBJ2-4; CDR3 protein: CASSPGTDFTQYF; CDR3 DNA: TGCGCCAGCAGCCCGGGGACAGACTTCACGCAGTACTTC
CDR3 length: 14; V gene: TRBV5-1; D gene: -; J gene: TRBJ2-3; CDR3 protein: CASSLDTRTDTQYF; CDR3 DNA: TGCGCCAGCAGCTTGGATACTCGCACAGATACGCAGTATTTT
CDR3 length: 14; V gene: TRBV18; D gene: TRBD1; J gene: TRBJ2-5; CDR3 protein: CASSPRTGQETQYF; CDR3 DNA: TGTGCCAGCTCACCCCGGACAGGTCAAGAGACCCAGTACTTC
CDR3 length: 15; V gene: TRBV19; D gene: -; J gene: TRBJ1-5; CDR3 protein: CASSIGEGGNQPQHF; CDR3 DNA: TGTGCCAGTAGTATTGGGGAGGGTGGCAATCAGCCCCAGCATTTT
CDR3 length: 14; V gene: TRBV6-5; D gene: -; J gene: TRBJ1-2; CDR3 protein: CASRTGSPNYGYTF; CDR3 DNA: TGTGCCAGCAGAACAGGATCCCCCAACTATGGCTACACCTTC
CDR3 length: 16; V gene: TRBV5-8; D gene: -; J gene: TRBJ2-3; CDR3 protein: CASSLESGPRGDTQYF; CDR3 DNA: TGTGCCAGCAGCTTGGAGTCGGGTCCCCGGGGAGATACGCAGTATTTT
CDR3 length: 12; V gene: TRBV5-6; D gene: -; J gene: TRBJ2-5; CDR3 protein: CASSLDQETQYF; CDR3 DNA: TGTGCCAGCAGCCTAGATCAAGAGACCCAGTACTTC
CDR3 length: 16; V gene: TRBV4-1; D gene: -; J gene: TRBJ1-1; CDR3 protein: CASSQPGIGMNTEAFF; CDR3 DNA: TGCGCCAGCAGCCAACCAGGGATCGGAATGAACACTGAAGCTTTCTTT
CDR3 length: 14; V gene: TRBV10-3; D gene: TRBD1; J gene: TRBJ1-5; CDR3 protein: CAISAGQGNQPQHF; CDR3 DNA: TGTGCCATCAGTGCAGGACAGGGGAATCAGCCCCAGCATTTT
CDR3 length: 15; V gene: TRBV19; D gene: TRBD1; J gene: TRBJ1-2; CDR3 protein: CASSIGQEKNYGYTF; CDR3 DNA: TGTGCCAGTAGTATTGGACAGGAGAAAAACTATGGCTACACCTTC
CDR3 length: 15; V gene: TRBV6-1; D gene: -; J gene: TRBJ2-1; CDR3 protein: CASSVPRDLNNEQFF; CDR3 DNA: TGTGCCAGCAGTGTACCCCGGGACCTAAACAATGAGCAGTTCTTC
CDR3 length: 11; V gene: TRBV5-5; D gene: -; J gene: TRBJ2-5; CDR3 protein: CASSLRETQYF; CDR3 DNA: TGTGCCAGCAGCTTGAGAGAGACCCAGTACTTC
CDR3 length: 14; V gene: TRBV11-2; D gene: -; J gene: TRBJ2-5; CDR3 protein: CASSSEQGGETQYF; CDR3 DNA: TGTGCCAGCAGCAGCGAACAGGGTGGGGAGACCCAGTACTTC
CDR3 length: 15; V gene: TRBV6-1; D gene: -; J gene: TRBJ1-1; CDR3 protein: CASNPRGQGNTEAFF; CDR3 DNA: TGTGCCAGCAACCCTAGAGGGCAGGGGAACACTGAAGCTTTCTTT
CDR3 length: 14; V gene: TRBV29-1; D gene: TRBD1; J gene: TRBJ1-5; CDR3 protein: CSVAQGYSNQPQHF; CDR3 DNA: TGCAGCGTTGCACAGGGGTATAGCAATCAGCCCCAGCATTTT
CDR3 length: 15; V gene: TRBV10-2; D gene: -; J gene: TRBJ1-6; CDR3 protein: CASSRQGFDNSPLHF; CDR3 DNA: TGCGCCAGCAGTAGGCAGGGTTTCGATAATTCACCCCTCCACTTT
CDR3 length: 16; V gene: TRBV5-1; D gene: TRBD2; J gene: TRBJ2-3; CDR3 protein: CASSPRTSGGTDTQYF; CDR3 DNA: TGCGCCAGCAGCCCACGGACTAGCGGGGGGACAGATACGCAGTATTTT
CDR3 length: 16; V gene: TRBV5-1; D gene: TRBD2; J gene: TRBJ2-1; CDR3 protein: CASRITSGGTYNEQFF; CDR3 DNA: TGCGCCAGCAGAATAACTAGCGGGGGCACCTACAATGAGCAGTTCTTC
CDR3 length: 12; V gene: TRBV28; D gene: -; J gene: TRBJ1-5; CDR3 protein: CATDSSNQPQHF; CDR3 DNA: TGTGCCACAGACAGTAGCAATCAGCCCCAGCATTTT
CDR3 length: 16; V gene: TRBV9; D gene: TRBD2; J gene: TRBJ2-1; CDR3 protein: CASSVGWLAGANEQFF; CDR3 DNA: TGTGCCAGCAGCGTAGGATGGCTAGCGGGGGCCAATGAGCAGTTCTTC
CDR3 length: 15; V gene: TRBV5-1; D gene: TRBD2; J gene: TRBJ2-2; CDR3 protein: CASNMAGGPLQELFF; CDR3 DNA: TGCGCCAGCAATATGGCGGGGGGGCCGTTACAGGAGCTGTTTTTT
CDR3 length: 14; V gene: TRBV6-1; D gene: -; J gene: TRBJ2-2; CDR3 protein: CASSEMVSTGELFF; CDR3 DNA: TGTGCCAGCAGTGAAATGGTTAGCACCGGGGAGCTGTTTTTT
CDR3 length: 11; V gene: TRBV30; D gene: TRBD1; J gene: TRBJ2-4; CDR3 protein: CAWSNRDRLFF; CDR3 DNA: TGTGCCTGGAGTAACCGGGACAGGCTCTTTTTC
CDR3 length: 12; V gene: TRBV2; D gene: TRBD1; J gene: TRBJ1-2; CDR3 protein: CASTLTGNGYTF; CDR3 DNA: TGTGCCAGCACCTTGACAGGGAATGGCTACACCTTC
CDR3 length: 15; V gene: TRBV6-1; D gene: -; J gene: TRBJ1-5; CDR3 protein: CASSERGGGNQPQHF; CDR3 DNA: TGTGCCAGCAGTGAAAGGGGGGGAGGCAATCAGCCCCAGCATTTT
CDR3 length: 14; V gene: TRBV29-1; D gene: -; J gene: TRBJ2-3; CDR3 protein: CSVLGGVSTDTQYF; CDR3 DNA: TGCAGCGTCCTAGGGGGGGTTAGCACAGATACGCAGTATTTT
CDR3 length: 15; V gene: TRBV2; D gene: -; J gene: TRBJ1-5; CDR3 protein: CASSDPPYSNQPQHF; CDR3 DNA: TGTGCCAGCAGTGACCCACCATATAGCAATCAGCCCCAGCATTTT